Listed below are T cell receptor beta chains from one sample, sequenced in a study of blood T cells in healthy people across ages. Via MiXCR, TCRdb re-called the 5' RACE reads, giving one row per CDR3 protein. The table lists 1.5 million to 2 million distinct CDR3 sequences, about two fifths of them singletons. Material: blood. The origin of the receptors is a human donor in good health. Each CDR3 is given with its conserved first and last residue. The D gene is left open where the match is weak. Not all rows give a size; the values are once, few, many and, for expanded clones, a class.

clone_size	d_call	v_call	j_call	cdr3_nt	cdr3_aa
few	.	TRBV6-6	TRBJ1-1	TGTGCCAGCAGTTACACAGCATCGAACACTGAAGCTTTCTTT	CASSYTASNTEAFF
.	.	TRBV11-2	TRBJ2-1	TGTGCCAGCAGCTTAGGGACGGGGGCCCGTGACAATGAGCAGTTCTTC	CASSLGTGARDNEQFF
few	.	TRBV6-5	TRBJ1-1	TGTGCCAGCAGTTACTCGTTGGCGGCACCGAAAGCTTTCTTT	CASSYSLAAPKAFF
few	.	TRBV12-3/TRBV12-4	TRBJ1-2	TGTGCCAGCAGCCCTAGACGGCGAGGGAACTATGGCTACACCTTC	CASSPRRRGNYGYTF
.	.	TRBV7-2	TRBJ2-7	TGTGCCAGCAGCTTAGGAGCTGGTTGGGGCGAGCAGTACTTC	CASSLGAGWGEQYF
.	.	TRBV5-1	TRBJ2-1	TGCGCCAGCAGCTTGACAGGGACCCAGGGGGAGCAGTTCTTC	CASSLTGTQGEQFF
few	TRBD1	TRBV15	TRBJ2-1	TGTGCCACCAGCAGAGGCACCGGGACAGGGGCTTACAATGAGCAGTTCTTC	CATSRGTGTGAYNEQFF
.	.	TRBV20-1	TRBJ1-1	TGCAGTGCTAGTTCCAGGACTAACACTGAAGCTTTCTTT	CSASSRTNTEAFF
.	.	TRBV15	TRBJ2-1	TGTGCCACCAGCAGAGGGGCAGGGGAATACAATGAGCAGTTCTTC	CATSRGAGEYNEQFF
few	.	TRBV6-2/TRBV6-3	TRBJ2-1	TGTGCCAGCAGTCTCTTAGAGAACAATGAGCAGTTCTTC	CASSLLENNEQFF
.	.	TRBV12-3/TRBV12-4	TRBJ2-1	TGTGCCAGCAGTTTAGGTTGGGTGAATGAGCAGTTCTTC	CASSLGWVNEQFF
.	TRBD2	TRBV7-3	TRBJ2-5	TGTGCCAGCAGCTTAACCGGGGGGGGCCACAGTGAGCAGTACTTC	CASSLTGGGHSEQYF
few	.	TRBV7-3	TRBJ2-1	TGTGCCAGCAGCTTAGGGGCGGGGCTCAATGAGCAGTTCTTC	CASSLGAGLNEQFF
.	TRBD1	TRBV7-2	TRBJ2-5	TGTGCCGGCTCCGGGACAGGCCTACAAGAGACCCAGTACTTC	CAGSGTGLQETQYF
.	.	TRBV4-3	TRBJ1-2	TGCGCCAGCAGCCAAGTGTGGGGGGCTCAGTATGGCTACACCTTC	CASSQVWGAQYGYTF
.	TRBD1	TRBV7-8	TRBJ1-1	TGTGCCAGCAGCGTAGACAGGGGGAGTTTAGGTGAAGCTTTCTTT	CASSVDRGSLGEAFF
few	TRBD2	TRBV6-5	TRBJ2-1	TGTGCCAGCAGTTACCTTTTAGCGGGGGGCCCTGACGAGAATGAGCAGTTCTTC	CASSYLLAGGPDENEQFF
few	TRBD1	TRBV5-1	TRBJ1-2	TGCGCCAGCAGCTTGGAGAGACAGGGGGCGGATGGCTACACCTTC	CASSLERQGADGYTF
.	.	TRBV19	TRBJ1-1	TGTGCCAGTAGTATAGGGGGCGAGGACACTGAAACTTTCTTT	CASSIGGEDTETFF
few	.	TRBV7-9	TRBJ2-7	TGTGCCAGCAGCCCCTCGTTAGGGGACGAGCAGTACTTC	CASSPSLGDEQYF
many	TRBD2	TRBV29-1	TRBJ2-1	TGCAGCGTTGCTAGCGGGGGTTACAATGAGCAGTTCTTC	CSVASGGYNEQFF
.	.	TRBV4-1	TRBJ1-1	TGCGCCAGCACCAAGGGAAGGGGGGGGAACACTGAAGCTTTCTTT	CASTKGRGGNTEAFF
few	.	TRBV13	TRBJ2-7	TGTGCCAGCAGCTCCGCCACAGGTACCTACGAGCAGTACTTC	CASSSATGTYEQYF
.	.	TRBV20-1	TRBJ1-5	TGCAGTGCTAGGGGGACTTATATTGACGGACAGCCCCAGCATTTT	CSARGTYIDGQPQHF
.	.	TRBV5-6	TRBJ2-3	TGTGCCAGCAGCTCGGACAGCCGTCCGACCTCAGATACGCAGTATTTT	CASSSDSRPTSDTQYF
few	.	TRBV2	TRBJ2-6	TGTGCCAGCACACAGAGCTCTGGGGCCAACGTCCTGACTTTC	CASTQSSGANVLTF